Presented here are 28 T cell receptor beta chains from one specimen sequenced in a study of beta chain features in type 1 diabetes. These receptors have no identified antigens. Study conclusions and caveats: There was a moderate but significant shortening of TCRB CDR3s in all four CD4+ subsets of Type 1 diabetes patients.

What was sequenced were expressed TCRB transcripts, since all of the isolated RNA had been reverse transcribed. The table came from immunoSEQ multiplex PCR; TCRdb's copy has only in-frame clones and leaves some out. The top ten hold around 0.011% of the sample, which has approximately 260,000 clones, about 24% seen once. Sequencing input: naive CD4+ T cells from blood. These receptors came from a woman aged 30 to 39 with type 1 diabetes.

Comment on this clone: At the DNA level, this CDR3 is encoded by other sequences in the same sample as well. In nucleotides, the CDR3 is TGTGCCAGCAGCGTAGCGGCGGGAGGGCCTTACGAGCAGTACTTC. This sequence encodes CASSVAAGGPYEQYF. J is TRBJ2-7 and V is TRBV9, with 9 bases matching TRBD2. The germline V gene has CDR1 SGDLS and CDR2 YYNGEE. The CDR3 sequence is 15 residues long. The V gene end was trimmed by 0 bases and the J gene end by 4 bases; junction bases not matched to a gene: 5.

This clone appeared a few times. The rearrangement uses TRBV12-5 and TRBJ2-1, with 8 bases fitting TRBD2. V lost 6 bases and J lost 12; bases outside the gene matches: 10. This CDR3 is built from 13 residues. Germline lookup yields CDR1 LGHNT and CDR2 FRNRAP. CDR3 coding DNA: TGTGCTAGTGGCCCCGGGGGGGAGTCCTTGCAGTTCTTC. Its protein is CASGPGGESLQFF.

This clone has a handful of counts. The genes are TRBV11-1 and TRBJ2-5; TRBD1 aligns across 7 bases. The J segment lost 3 bases and the V segment lost 5 bases, leaving 3 bases of the junction unmatched. CDR3 length equals 13 residues. The germline V gene encodes CDR1 SGHAT and CDR2 FQDESV (reference sequence). This CDR3 is CASSPGTEETQYF. CDR3 nucleotide sequence: TGTGCCAGCAGCCCTGGGACAGAAGAGACCCAGTACTTC.

The rearrangement uses TRBV30 and TRBJ2-5; 8 bases align to TRBD2. Losses at the gene ends were 4 bases for V and 5 bases for J; bases not matched to a gene: 12. Germline CDR1 reads GTSNPN; CDR2 reads SVGIG (reference sequence). The CDR3 loop spans 15 amino acids. CDR3 sequence: CAWNQGDSGMETQYF. For the CDR3, the DNA is TGTGCCTGGAACCAGGGTGATAGCGGGATGGAGACCCAGTACTTC.

The chain is built from TRBV29-1 and TRBJ2-7; 11 bases are shared with TRBD2. Germline V gene lookup returns CDR1 SQVTM and CDR2 ANQGSEA. V shed 4 bases and J 2 bases; nucleotides not matched to a gene: 7. The CDR3 contains 15 residues. CDR3 residues: CSVGRLAGGAYEQYF. CDR3 bases: TGCAGCGTTGGGCGGCTAGCGGGAGGCGCCTACGAGCAGTACTTC.

The CDR3: CASSFGGRGNEQFF. The CDR3 DNA reads as TGTGCCAGCAGCTTTGGCGGGAGGGGTAATGAGCAGTTCTTC. This chain connects TRBV11-1 to TRBJ2-1; TRBD2 agrees at 9 bases. Unmatched junction bases numbered 4, after V lost 3 bases and J lost 7 bases. The germline CDR1 and CDR2 sequences are SGHAT and FQDESV (reference sequence). CDR3 length: 14 amino acids.

The V and J genes are TRBV14 and TRBJ2-7, with TRBD2 matching over 16 bases. After removal of 2 bases from V and 3 bases from J, the junction contained 4 bases not matched to a gene. The CDR3 extends over 17 amino acids. CDR1 is SGHDN and CDR2 is FVKESK in the germline V gene. Written as DNA, the CDR3 is TGTGCCAGCAGCCAACCGGGACTAGCGGGAGGGCTCTACGAGCAGTACTTC. It specifies CASSQPGLAGGLYEQYF. Supplemented by reference TRBV14 and TRBJ2-7, the full variable domain reads EAGVTQFPSHSVIEKGQTVTLRCDPISGHDNLYWYRRVMGKEIKFLLHFVKESKQDESGMPNNRFLAERTGGTYSTLKVQPAELEDSGVYFCASSQPGLAGGLYEQYFGPGTRLTVT.

This clone was detected only once. This rearrangement joins TRBV4-2 to TRBJ1-2; 11 nucleotides align to TRBD1. The CDR3 sequence is 16 residues long. The V segment lost 1 base and the J segment 4 bases; nucleotides outside the gene matches: 5. Germline V lookup: CDR1 LGHNA, CDR2 YNFKEQ. The CDR3 DNA follows: TGTGCCAGCAGCCAAGGGACCGGGACAGGGGGCTATGGCTACACCTTC. Translating it yields CASSQGTGTGGYGYTF.

The V and J genes are TRBV6-5 and TRBJ2-3; 9 bases fit TRBD1. V dropped 3 bases and J dropped 3; count of bases not matched to a gene: 4. Germline loops: CDR1 MNHEY, CDR2 SVGAGI. The CDR3 has 15 amino acids. In nucleotides, the CDR3 is TGTGCCAGCAGTTATAGGGACAGGGATACAGATACGCAGTATTTT. Protein: CASSYRDRDTDTQYF.

The chain recombines TRBV28 with TRBJ1-1; tentative D call: TRBD1 (5 bases). Germline V gives CDR1 MDHEN, CDR2 SYDVKM. This CDR3 region has 14 residues. V shed 3 bases and J shed 3 bases, with 11 bases lying between them. The CDR3 region is CASSLAGRYTEAFF. DNA for the CDR3: TGTGCCAGCAGTTTGGCAGGGCGATACACTGAAGCTTTCTTT.

Only a few counts were recorded for this clone. The chain links TRBV5-4 to TRBJ2-7; a weak D match, TRBD2 (6 bases). The CDR3 has 14 residues. Germline-derived CDR1 and CDR2 are SGHNT and YYREEE (reference sequence). The germline V and J ends were trimmed by 3 bases and 3 bases, with 13 bases remaining between them. The CDR3 spells CASSSPGDHYEQYF. The CDR3 nucleotides read TGTGCCAGCAGCTCCCCGGGAGATCACTACGAGCAGTACTTC.

The table lists this clone with a few counts. V and J are TRBV27 and TRBJ2-7, with TRBD1 matching over 7 bases. This CDR3 region has 14 residues. CDR1 and CDR2 from the germline V gene are MNHEY and SMNVEV (reference sequence). Trimming cost V 6 bases and J 3 bases; bases outside gene matches: 8. CDR3 in DNA: TGTGCCAGCAGATTACGACAGGGAGTCTACGAGCAGTACTTC. It translates to CASRLRQGVYEQYF.

The chain couples TRBV9 to TRBJ2-1; D not certain. The CDR3 runs to 15 residues. Trimming cost V 2 bases and J 0 bases, with 9 bases left between them. CDR1 is SGDLS, CDR2 YYNGEE, per germline. CDR3 in amino acids: CASSVDTVSYNEQFF. In DNA form, the CDR3 reads TGTGCCAGCAGCGTTGATACGGTCTCCTACAATGAGCAGTTCTTC.

J is TRBJ2-3 and V is TRBV7-9; 11 nucleotides align to TRBD2. CDR1 and CDR2 (germline): SEHNR, FQNEAQ (reference sequence). The CDR3 has 12 amino acids. The J segment lost 9 bases and the V segment lost 11 bases, leaving 7 bases of the junction unmatched. The CDR3 sequence is CAGGIAGGTQYF. CDR3 bases: TGTGCCGGGGGTATAGCGGGAGGGACGCAGTATTTT. The variable domain in full, completed from reference TRBV7-9 and TRBJ2-3, reads DTGVSQNPRHKITKRGQNVTFRCDPISEHNRLYWYRQTLGQGPEFLTYFQNEAQLEKSRLLSDRFSAERPKGSFSTLEIQRTEQGDSAMYLCAGGIAGGTQYFGPGTRLTVL.

CDR3 bases: TGTGCCTGGGCCCCAGGGGGCGCGGGCGGCTACACCTTC. This translates into CAWAPGGAGGYTF. The chain joins TRBV30 to TRBJ1-2; 8 nucleotides align to TRBD1. J was trimmed by 8 bases and V by 5 bases; bases with no gene match: 10. This CDR3 is built from 13 residues. CDR1 GTSNPN and CDR2 SVGIG come from the germline V gene (reference sequence).

The chain carries TRBV7-9 and TRBJ2-1, with D perhaps matching TRBD2 (6 bases). Between the trimmed V and J ends, which lost 5 bases and 3 bases, there was a span of 17 bases. The CDR3 has 16 amino acids. Germline V CDR1 and CDR2: SEHNR, FQNEAQ (reference sequence). The CDR3 protein is CASSKRPGLDYNEQFF. CDR3 bases: TGTGCCAGCAGCAAAAGGCCGGGACTTGACTACAATGAGCAGTTCTTC.

The chain recombines TRBV9 with TRBJ1-2; 7 nucleotides align to TRBD1. This CDR3 region has 15 residues. The ends lost 3 bases at V and 5 bases at J; junction bases unmatched: 10. In germline, CDR1 is SGDLS, CDR2 YYNGEE. CDR3 coding DNA: TGTGCCAGCAGCGGCTCGACAGGGTACCTATATGGCTACACCTTC. Its protein is CASSGSTGYLYGYTF.

The V call is TRBV15, the J call TRBJ2-5; TRBD2 matches 10 bases. The CDR3 contains 16 residues. V trimming: 0 bases; J trimming: 3 bases; junction bases outside the gene matches: 4. Germline CDR1 is LNHNV and CDR2 is YYDKDF (reference sequence). CDR3: CATSRDDLAGEETQYF. Written as DNA, the CDR3 is TGTGCCACCAGCAGAGATGACCTAGCGGGAGAAGAGACCCAGTACTTC.

This clone was seen only a few times. This rearrangement joins TRBV7-9 to TRBJ2-3; D remains ambiguous. Germline CDR1 SEHNR, CDR2 FQNEAQ (reference sequence). Trimming pared 4 bases from V and 2 bases from J, leaving 13 bases between. The CDR3 covers 15 residues. This CDR3 is CASSSSGLDTDTQYF. CDR3 DNA sequence: TGTGCCAGCAGCTCTTCTGGGCTGGACACAGATACGCAGTATTTT.

The chain joins TRBV30 to TRBJ1-2, with TRBD1 matching 7 bases. The CDR3 has 13 amino acids. Germline CDR1 and CDR2: GTSNPN and SVGIG (reference sequence). V lost 2 bases and J lost 8; bases outside the gene matches: 8. The CDR3 DNA is TGTGCCTGGAGTTTTGGACAGGATTTCGGCTACACCTTC. Translated: CAWSFGQDFGYTF.

This clone was detected only a few times. The rearrangement links TRBV18 to TRBJ2-1, with 12 bases fitting TRBD2. CDR1 is KGHSH and CDR2 is LQKENI in the germline V gene. Trimming took 6 bases from V and 3 from J; bases not matched to a gene: 3. The CDR3 has 15 amino acids. CDR3 in amino acids: CASSGLAGYYNEQFF. CDR3 coding DNA: TGTGCCAGCTCCGGACTAGCGGGATACTACAATGAGCAGTTCTTC.

This clone was detected only a few times. V and J are TRBV7-9 and TRBJ2-7, with 8 bases fitting TRBD1. This CDR3 comprises 14 residues. Trimming removed 4 bases from V and 5 bases from J; junction bases left unmatched: 7. CDR1 SEHNR and CDR2 FQNEAQ come from the germline V gene (reference sequence). CDR3 DNA sequence: TGTGCCAGCAGCTCACAGGGGGGACTTGACGAGCAGTACTTC. Its protein is CASSSQGGLDEQYF.

The rearrangement links TRBV15 to TRBJ2-3; D is possibly TRBD2 (7 bases). Germline assignment: CDR1 LNHNV and CDR2 YYDKDF (reference sequence). Trimming shortened V by 3 bases and J by 1 base, and 17 bases separated the two germline ends. This CDR3 is 17 amino acids long. The CDR3 region has the DNA TGTGCCACCAGCAGTGAGGGAGGGGGGTTACGCACAGATACGCAGTATTTT. This codes for CATSSEGGGLRTDTQYF.

CDR3: CSVLDEGVAGFYEQFF. CDR3 sequence (DNA): TGCAGCGTCCTAGACGAAGGGGTAGCGGGGTTTTATGAGCAGTTCTTC. The rearrangement joins TRBV29-1 to TRBJ2-1; 8 bases are shared with TRBD2. This CDR3 has 16 amino acids. Trimming removed 6 bases from V and 8 bases from J; junction bases left unmatched: 18. Germline V lookup: CDR1 SQVTM, CDR2 ANQGSEA.

This clone was counted only a few times. This chain joins TRBV4-1 and TRBJ1-1; D ambiguous. Germline V gives CDR1 MGHRA, CDR2 YSYEKL. CDR3 length: 14 residues. Deletions cut 5 bases from V and 4 bases from J, with 14 bases between. The DNA for the CDR3 is TGCGCCAGCAGCTCTCGGACGGGAGGCACTGAAGCTTTCTTT. Its translation: CASSSRTGGTEAFF.

The chain employs TRBV18 and TRBJ1-2; 10 positions match TRBD1. The germline V gene encodes CDR1 KGHSH and CDR2 LQKENI. The CDR3 has 14 amino acids. V dropped 5 bases and J dropped 4; count of bases not matched to a gene: 4. The CDR3 loop reads CASSRDRGSYGYTF. DNA of the CDR3: TGTGCCAGCTCAAGGGACAGGGGTTCCTATGGCTACACCTTC.

This clone was counted between two and nine times. The chain carries TRBV30 and TRBJ1-1, with TRBD1 matching over 7 bases. After removal of 4 bases from V and 6 bases from J, the junction contained 5 bases not matched to a gene. CDR3 length: 12 residues. CDR1 GTSNPN and CDR2 SVGIG come from the germline V gene (reference sequence). The CDR3 sequence is CAWTLTGPEAFF. The CDR3 DNA reads as TGTGCCTGGACCTTGACAGGGCCTGAAGCTTTCTTT.

This clone has just a few counts. J is TRBJ2-3 and V is TRBV5-1; tentatively, D is TRBD1 (6 bases). CDR1 SGHRS and CDR2 YFSETQ come from the germline V gene. The CDR3 sequence is 14 residues long. Trimming removed 0 bases from V and 3 bases from J, with 8 bases in between. The CDR3 loop reads CASSLEQGTDTQYF. CDR3 nucleotides: TGCGCCAGCAGCTTGGAACAGGGAACAGATACGCAGTATTTT.